The 15 T cell receptor beta chains below all came from one sample that was sequenced in a study of blood T cell repertoires in COVID-19. Measured with immunoSEQ multiplex PCR; TCRdb has only the in-frame clones, and not every one. This sample has 150,000 to 200,000 clones, with around 82% found just once. Sequenced input: peripheral blood. Every receptor here comes from an older woman who had recovered from COVID-19.

In its sample, this clone was seen many times. This chain uses TRBV21-1 with TRBJ2-3; the DNA was not compared with TRBD2, the D call given in the table. TRBV21-1 is deemed a pseudogene. The CDR3 consists of 17 residues. The CDR3 DNA reads TGTGCCAGCAGCGCCGGGGCTAGCGGGGGGCACACAGATACGCAGTATTTT. Translated: CASSAGASGGHTDTQYF.

V is TRBV28 and J is TRBJ1-1; D unresolved. Germline CDR1 reads MDHEN; CDR2 reads SYDVKM. V lost 5 bases, J lost 4 bases, and 11 bases lay in between. The CDR3 is 13 residues long. In DNA, the CDR3 is TGTGCCAGCAGTCTCTTGGCGGGCACTGAAGCTTTCTTT. This codes for CASSLLAGTEAFF.

The chain carries TRBV6-5 and TRBJ1-5; D unresolved. The CDR3 runs to 12 residues. Trimming removed 2 bases at V and 5 bases at J, with 4 bases between. Germline V gene data show CDR1 as MNHEY and CDR2 as SVGAGI. CDR3: CASSYAYQPQHF. In DNA form, the CDR3 reads TGTGCCAGCAGTTACGCGTATCAGCCCCAGCATTTT.

The chain couples TRBV10-3 to TRBJ2-3, with TRBD2 matching 12 bases. V shed 9 bases and J 0 bases; nucleotides not matched to a gene: 1. The CDR3 runs to 14 residues. Germline V CDR1 and CDR2: ENHRY, SYGVKD. The CDR3 reads CAMGTSGSTDTQYF. CDR3 DNA: TGTGCCATGGGGACTAGCGGGAGCACAGATACGCAGTATTTT.

The chain joins TRBV28 to TRBJ1-5, with 7 positions matching TRBD1. V trimming: 6 bases; J trimming: 12 bases; junction bases outside the gene matches: 5. The CDR3 is 11 amino acids. The germline CDR1 and CDR2 sequences are MDHEN and SYDVKM. CDR3 bases: TGTGCCAGCAGACGCGGGACAGACCAGCATTTT. It yields the protein CASRRGTDQHF.

The chain links TRBV5-1 to TRBJ1-4, with 7 bases fitting TRBD1. Germline V gene sequence: CDR1 SGHRS, CDR2 YFSETQ. The CDR3 has 15 residues. Unmatched junction bases numbered 6, after V lost 0 bases and J lost 7 bases. The CDR3 here is CASSLGAGGGEKLFF. CDR3 coding DNA: TGCGCCAGCAGCTTGGGGGCAGGGGGTGGTGAAAAACTGTTTTTT.

The chain uses TRBV5-6 and TRBJ2-1; D not resolved. CDR1 is SGHDT and CDR2 is YYEEEE in the germline V gene. This CDR3 comprises 12 residues. Trimming cost V 4 bases and J 9 bases, with 11 bases left between them. CDR3 protein: CASSKRRSEQFF. The CDR3, as DNA: TGTGCCAGCAGCAAAAGGCGGAGTGAGCAGTTCTTC.

This clone was seen once. The DNA of the CDR3 is TGTGCCAGTAGTGCCACAGGGTCCGGGAAAGGCTACACCTTC. This codes for CASSATGSGKGYTF. This chain uses TRBV19 with TRBJ1-2, with TRBD1 as a possible D gene (6 bases). The CDR3 runs to 14 residues. CDR1 is LNHDA, CDR2 SQIVND, per germline (reference sequence). The ends were cut back, 5 bases at V and 8 bases at J, with 18 bases in the middle.

A remark on this clone: Other DNA sequences in the sample encode the same CDR3. V and J are TRBV12-3 or TRBV12-4 and TRBJ1-2, with D perhaps matching TRBD1 (5 bases). The CDR3 length is 13 residues. With 2 bases removed from V and 5 bases from J, the gap between germline ends came to 9 bases. The CDR3 sequence: CASSLQGGYGYTF. In nucleotides, the CDR3 is TGTGCCAGCAGTTTACAGGGAGGGTATGGCTACACCTTC.

The chain links TRBV27 to TRBJ2-2, with 12 bases lining up with TRBD2. CDR3 length equals 18 residues. CDR1 is MNHEY and CDR2 is SMNVEV in the germline V gene (reference sequence). V trimming: 5 bases; J trimming: 1 base; junction bases outside the gene matches: 8. CDR3 nucleotide sequence: TGTGCCAGCAGTCCACCGGGACTAGCGGGCATGAACACCGGGGAGCTGTTTTTT. This codes for CASSPPGLAGMNTGELFF.

This clone was seen repeatedly, ten times or more. The rearrangement joins TRBV28 to TRBJ1-1; D not certain. Germline lookup yields CDR1 MDHEN and CDR2 SYDVKM. The V gene lost 7 bases and the J gene lost 5 bases, with 17 bases spanning the gap. The CDR3 is made up of 14 amino acids. The CDR3 nucleotides are TGTGCCAGCACCCCGGGCGGGGTGGGGACTGAAGCTTTCTTT. Translating it yields CASTPGGVGTEAFF.

The chain couples TRBV7-3 to TRBJ2-1; TRBD2 aligns across 9 bases. The CDR3 covers 13 residues. Germline V CDR1 and CDR2: SGHTA, FQGTGA. V was pared by 3 bases and J by 9 bases, with 3 bases of the junction left unmatched. The CDR3 DNA reads TGTGCCAGCAGCTTGGCGGGGGGGCCTGAGCAGTTCTTC. Its protein product is CASSLAGGPEQFF. Together with reference TRBV7-3 and TRBJ2-1, the CDR3 gives the full variable domain: GAGVSQTPSNKVTEKGKYVELRCDPISGHTALYWYRQSLGQGPEFLIYFQGTGAADDSGLPNDRFFAVRPEGSVSTLKIQRTERGDSAVYLCASSLAGGPEQFFGPGTRLTVL.

The rearrangement uses TRBV10-3 and TRBJ1-2; 7 bases agree with TRBD1. Germline lookup yields CDR1 ENHRY and CDR2 SYGVKD. The V gene end was trimmed by 4 bases and the J gene end by 7 bases; junction bases not matched to a gene: 12. The CDR3 covers 15 residues. In DNA, the CDR3 is TGTGCCATCAGTGGGACTTCGGGCAGGGGGTCTGGCTACACCTTC. This translates into CAISGTSGRGSGYTF.

The rearrangement links TRBV15 to TRBJ1-2; possibly TRBD1 for D (6 bases). Germline V gene data show CDR1 as LNHNV and CDR2 as YYDKDF (reference sequence). This CDR3 has 14 amino acids. Deletions cut 8 bases from V and 7 bases from J, with 20 bases between. CDR3 in amino acids: CATGRGGGVGGYTF. CDR3 nucleotide sequence: TGTGCCACCGGAAGGGGTGGGGGCGTAGGTGGCTACACCTTC.

The chain recombines TRBV28 with TRBJ2-1, with D perhaps matching TRBD2 (6 bases). The V end lost 7 bases, the J end lost 0 bases, and 13 bases lay between the germline ends. The germline V gene has CDR1 MDHEN and CDR2 SYDVKM. This CDR3 comprises 15 residues. The CDR3, as DNA: TGTGCCAGCACCGCTAGCGTGAGCTCCTACAATGAGCAGTTCTTC. Its translation: CASTASVSSYNEQFF.